This T cell receptor (beta chain) was captured in a study of early stage breast cancer tumors. General study results and limits: Tumor and normal breast were distinguished via blood comparison in about 90% of the 16 patients.

The junction had 6 bases not matched to a gene; V was cut back by 4 bases and J by 2 bases. The CDR3 runs to 15 residues. Germline CDR1 and CDR2: SGDLS and YYNGEE. Method: immunoSEQ multiplex PCR; TCRdb's copy keeps in-frame clones and lacks some. Of 30,000 to 35,000 clones in the sample, just under 75% are singletons; the top ten hold 4.7%. Remarks on this clone: Its matching antigen is unknown.

Material for sequencing was blood. This TCR was recovered from a person aged 35 to 50 with breast cancer. V usage is TRBV9 and J usage is TRBJ2-1; 7 positions match TRBD2. CDR3 loop: CASSSTSATYNEQFF. CDR3 bases: TGTGCCAGCAGCTCAACTAGCGCTACCTACAATGAGCAGTTCTTC.